This T cell receptor beta chain derives from a study of cytomegalovirus exposure and HLA in healthy donors (dated by TCRdb to about 2017). At the level of the whole study: An earlier analysis of fewer than 750 of the donors reported about 280 Gb of sequence data and around 110 million unique TCR beta sequences obtained from about 200 million T cells. Every discovery cohort repertoire had been produced on one sequencing platform. On average, roughly 250,000 unique TCR beta nucleotide sequences were sequenced per donor among a few hundred genotyped donors of the cohort, with roughly a sixth of those sequences being non-productive. Of the roughly 400 genotyped donors, approximately 83% fell in the genetic ancestry cluster associated with self-reported Caucasian donors. Rather than drawing on any new phenotypic data, the later analysis identified candidate immune exposures from TCR beta sequences and the way those sequences occurred across donors. Genome-wide SNP genotypes for about 60% of the roughly 670 donors were used in a later genetic analysis, which treated that subset as a discovery cohort. Donor age, sex, ethnicity and CMV serostatus were collected together with the repertoire data. Because of strong linkage in the cohort, five DR-DQ haplotypes were treated as single units for association and clustering. The study aimed to test whether cataloging public T cell receptors could reveal signatures of past pathogen exposure. A later analysis re-analyzed previously published TCR beta repertoires from 550 to 700 donors and added high-resolution HLA genotyping to study TCR occurrence patterns. The study used immunosequencing to profile the T cell repertoires of 666 subjects and linked those repertoires to cytomegalovirus serostatus. Class I and class II HLA loci were covered by the typing at four-digit resolution. Besides the first cohort of around 700 subjects, a separate validation cohort made up of over a hundred different subjects was used. Approximately 300 gigabases of sequencing data and approximately 91 million unique TCR sequences made up an early release that covered 500 to 650 HLA-typed donors. The number of typed donors differed by locus: about 620-640 for A, B, C, DRB1 and DQB1; approximately 520 for DQA1; approximately 600 for DPA1; and some 450 for DPB1. In an earlier analysis of roughly 580 of the donors, high-throughput TCR beta sequencing was used to judge whether each TCR beta V gene segment behaved as functional or pseudogenic. High-throughput TCR immunosequencing, statistical association of individual TCRs with disease status, and machine learning were combined to predict cytomegalovirus infection status.

The cohort comprised fewer than 700 healthy bone marrow donors. At the time of sampling, every cohort member was nominally healthy, though immune exposures that went unrecorded were likely present. The donor tested CMV seropositive, placing the donor among the roughly 270 seropositive members of the cohort. A peripheral blood sample was provided by each donor, and peripheral blood mononuclear cells were used for TCR beta sequencing. The Qiagen DNeasy Blood Extraction Kit was used to extract genomic DNA from the blood cell samples. The library was prepared using the immunoSEQ multiplex PCR assay. A mixture of 60 forward primers for TCR Vbeta segments and 13 reverse primers for TCR Jbeta segments was used in the multiplex PCR. The CDR3 region of rearranged TCR beta genes was amplified from genomic DNA with a multiplex PCR assay. Amplified TCR beta libraries were sequenced as 87-base-pair reads on the Illumina HiSeq System. The authors' pipeline ran thus. In a later analysis, about 80 million unique TCR beta chains were counted across the roughly 670 repertoires, and approximately 11 million of these chains were shared by at least two donors. To remove PCR and sequencing errors, raw reads were error-corrected and collapsed into unique sequences using a nearest-neighbor algorithm that merged closely related sequences. To assign V, D and J gene segments, CDR3 sequences were aligned to IMGT reference sequences. For a sequence to be retained, at least a six-nucleotide match to both a V gene segment and a J gene segment was required. Rearrangements were classified as productive when the CDR3 lacked stop codons and remained in frame with V and J, and all other rearrangements were classified as non-productive. CDR3 was defined according to IMGT convention as the region running from the second conserved V-encoded cysteine to the conserved J-encoded phenylalanine. The earlier analysis of fewer than 750 of the donors excluded sequences that lacked an unambiguous match to a single V gene segment. An earlier analysis of under 750 of the donors called V segments functional above 56.7% productive rearrangements and segregating when the between-donor standard deviation exceeded 5%. A statistical classification framework was built to diagnose cytomegalovirus status from the catalog of TCR beta chain sequences. V and J gene assignment, in a later analysis, came from comparing TCR nucleotide sequences with IMGT/GENE-DB human TR gene sequences. In a later analysis, CDR3 sequences and most-parsimonious VDJ recombination scenarios were assigned using the TCRdist pipeline. In a later analysis, each TCR beta chain was defined by its CDR3 amino acid sequence together with its V-gene family, and reads lacking a unique V-gene family were excluded. As a way to deal with suspected cross-contamination and a sequencing artifact, a later analysis dropped approximately 590 nucleotide sequences that were highly shared and had low generation probability. A later analysis calculated a clonal expansion index for each public chain from normalized within-repertoire ranks of inferred template counts. A later analysis computed generation probabilities with a VDJ recombination model fitted to out-of-frame rearrangements, and checked the results against IGoR. In a later analysis, TCR-TCR, TCR-HLA and TCR-CMV co-occurrence was scored with hypergeometric tests, and a repertoire-size bias correction was applied to TCR pairs. In a later analysis, false discovery rates were estimated by permuting HLA or CMV assignments 20 times. In a later analysis, co-occurring TCRs were grouped using DBSCAN, with TCRdist sequence similarity added in when clustering inside HLA-allele-positive subsets. Repertoires with fewer than 30,000 or more than 120,000 public chains, plus five repertoires with anomalous nucleotide sharing, were excluded from co-occurrence clustering. This is the immuneACCESS table as TCRdb keeps it, with only in-frame sequences that have V and J called. A part of the clones is gone; compared with another copy, unresolved V genes explain less than half, and the rest is unexplained. D and trimming were read from the DNA, whereas the V and J calls and clone size are those reported in that table. Recorded for this sample are under 200,000 clones; around 80% of them occurred a single time. Clones ranked in the top ten supply about 2.9% of the sample.

What the research found in general, with its limitations: In this cohort, only TCR beta chains were sequenced, and detectable features were limited by the absence of alpha or paired-chain data. Linkage disequilibrium might explain the correlated functional status among segregating V segments, but an unknown experimental factor could not be ruled out. In a later analysis, several top co-occurrence clusters were reported to appear linked to parvovirus B19, influenza, CMV and Epstein-Barr virus. Specific HLA alleles were associated with 15,000 to 20,000 TCR beta sequences at a false discovery rate of 0.05 in a later analysis. Compared with equally common non-associated chains, HLA-associated TCR beta chains in a later analysis were more clonally expanded and had lower generation probabilities. According to the authors, the approach could potentially be generalized to other disease states and immunological phenotypes. A further reported finding was that TCR beta sequences accurately predicted the HLA-A and HLA-B alleles for most subjects in the first cohort. A cluster of highly shared sequence variants was judged likely to be a technical artifact of the sequencing pipeline. The classifier was reported to diagnose cytomegalovirus status with high specificity and sensitivity in both the original and validation cohorts. While some public TCRs were present in many individuals, most TCR sequences turned up only very rarely across donors. In an earlier analysis of 500 to 650 of the donors, most TCR beta V segments appeared in productive rearrangements about 87% or about 30% of the time, broadly matching IMGT annotations. The study gave a list of 150 to 200 TCR beta chains associated with cytomegalovirus. A later analysis found that TCR association rates varied across HLA loci, with DRB1 alleles showing the most associated TCRs and HLA-C alleles the fewest. HLA typing was unavailable for some donors at each locus, so association tests used only the typed subset. In a later genetic analysis, a missense DCLRE1C variant was associated with V-gene and J-gene trimming of TCR beta chains, and the association was replicated in an independent cohort. When HLA alleles, especially DR and DQ, strongly co-occurred, TCR associations were difficult to assign to individual alleles. A later analysis found that most CMV-associated TCR beta chains appeared HLA-restricted, with HLA associations seemingly driven largely by CMV exposure. For the cohort, immune exposure information was limited to CMV serostatus. According to a later genetic analysis, donors in an Asian-associated ancestry cluster had fewer N-insertions in productive TCRs than the roughly 700-donor mean. In vitro tests confirmed that a few of the cytomegalovirus-associated TCR beta chains recognize cytomegalovirus antigens. The presence/absence analyses assumed that sequencing depth was roughly uniform across donors, and that assumption may not be true. Some 15 rarely observed V segments, including chromosome 9 orphons, were excluded from the earlier analysis of a few hundred of the donors because counts were too low.

This clone was observed a few times. There is no known antigen for this receptor. The input lacks base qualities; no much larger clone sits a single base away. The clonotype originates from a woman in her forties or fifties in good health and CMV-seropositive. Sequenced: PBMCs.

The nucleotide sequence reads TGCGCCAGCAGTCAATCGAATAAAGGACAGGGTTGCCCTGGGGCCAACGTCCTGACTTTC. It is translated as CASSQSNKGQGCPGANVLTF. The sequence joins TRBV23-1 to TRBJ2-6; 8 central bases correspond to TRBD1. TRBV23-1 belongs to the ORF category, with a function that is uncertain. The CDR3 covers 20 residues, taking in both the cysteine and the phenylalanine. The kept DNA is CDR3 alone, 60 bases in frame from the first base. Trimmed from V: 0 bases; trimmed from J: 2 bases; junction bases lacking a gene match: 12.